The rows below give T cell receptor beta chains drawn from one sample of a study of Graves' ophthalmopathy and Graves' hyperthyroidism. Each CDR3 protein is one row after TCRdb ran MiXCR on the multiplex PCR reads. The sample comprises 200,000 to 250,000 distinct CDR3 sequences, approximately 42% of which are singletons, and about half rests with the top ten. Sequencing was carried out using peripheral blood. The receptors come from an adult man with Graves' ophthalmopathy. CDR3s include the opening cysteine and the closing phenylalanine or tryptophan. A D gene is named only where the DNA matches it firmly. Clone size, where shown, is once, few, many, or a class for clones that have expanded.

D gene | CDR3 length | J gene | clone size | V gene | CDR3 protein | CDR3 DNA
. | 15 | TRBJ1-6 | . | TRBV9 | CASSVDDPDNSPLHF | TGTGCCAGCAGCGTAGATGATCCGGATAATTCACCCCTCCACTTT
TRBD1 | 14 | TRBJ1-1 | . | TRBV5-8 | CASSFRGAGTEAFF | TGTGCCAGCAGCTTCAGGGGGGCTGGCACTGAAGCTTTCTTT
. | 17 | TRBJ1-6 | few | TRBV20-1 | CSARDVAAGSYNSPLHF | TGCAGTGCTAGAGATGTCGCCGCAGGCTCCTATAATTCACCCCTCCACTTT
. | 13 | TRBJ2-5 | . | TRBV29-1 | CSVGPDGGGTQYF | TGCAGCGTTGGGCCGGACGGTGGAGGGACCCAGTACTTC
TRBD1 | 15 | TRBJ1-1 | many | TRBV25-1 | CASRESQGDGTEAFF | TGTGCCAGCAGGGAGAGTCAGGGGGATGGCACTGAAGCTTTCTTT
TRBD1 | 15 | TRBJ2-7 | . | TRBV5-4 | CASSLESGTGYEQYF | TGTGCCAGCAGCTTGGAGTCCGGGACAGGGTACGAGCAGTACTTC
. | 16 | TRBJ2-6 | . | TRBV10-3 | CAISDRGAAGANVLTF | TGTGCCATCAGTGACCGGGGGGCAGCCGGGGCCAACGTCCTGACTTTC
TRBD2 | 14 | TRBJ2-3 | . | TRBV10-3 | CAMSSGGATDTQYF | TGTGCCATGTCTAGCGGGGGGGCCACAGATACGCAGTATTTT
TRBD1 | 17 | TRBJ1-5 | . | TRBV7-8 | CASSLRQGVNSNQPQHF | TGTGCCAGCAGCTTGCGACAGGGGGTGAATAGCAATCAGCCCCAGCATTTT
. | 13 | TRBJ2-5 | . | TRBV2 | CASEGVHQETQYF | TGTGCCAGCGAGGGAGTCCACCAAGAGACCCAGTACTTC
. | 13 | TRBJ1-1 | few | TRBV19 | CASSTTVNTEAFF | TGTGCCAGTAGTACGACAGTGAACACTGAAGCTTTCTTT
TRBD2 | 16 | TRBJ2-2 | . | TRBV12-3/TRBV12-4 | CASGLLAGDDTGELFF | TGTGCTAGTGGTTTGTTGGCGGGGGACGACACCGGGGAGCTGTTTTTT
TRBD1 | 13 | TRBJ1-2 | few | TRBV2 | CASTDRDGYGYTF | TGTGCCAGCACCGACAGGGACGGCTATGGCTACACCTTC
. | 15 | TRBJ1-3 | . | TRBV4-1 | CASSRDASSGNTIYF | TGCGCCAGCAGCCGCGACGCGAGCTCTGGAAACACCATATATTTT
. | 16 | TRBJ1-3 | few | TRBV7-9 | CASSYLTDISGNTIYF | TGTGCCAGCAGCTACCTGACAGATATCTCTGGAAACACCATATATTTT
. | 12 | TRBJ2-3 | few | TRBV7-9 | CASSLLVDTQYF | TGTGCCAGCAGCCTCCTAGTAGATACGCAGTATTTT
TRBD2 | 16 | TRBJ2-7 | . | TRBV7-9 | CASSLTRTSVIYEQYF | TGTGCCAGCAGCCTAACCCGGACTAGCGTAATCTACGAGCAGTACTTC
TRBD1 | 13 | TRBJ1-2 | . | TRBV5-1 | CASSSGQAYGYTF | TGCGCCAGCAGCTCCGGACAGGCTTATGGCTACACCTTC
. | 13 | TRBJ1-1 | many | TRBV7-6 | CASSLQKNTEAFF | TGTGCCAGCAGCTTACAGAAGAACACTGAAGCTTTCTTT
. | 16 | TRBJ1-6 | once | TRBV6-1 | CASSEFSGRGDSPLHF | TGTGCCAGCAGTGAATTCAGTGGCAGGGGTGATTCACCCCTCCACTTT
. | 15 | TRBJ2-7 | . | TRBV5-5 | CASSPGKGPSYEQYF | TGTGCCAGCAGCCCAGGGAAGGGGCCTTCCTACGAGCAGTACTTC
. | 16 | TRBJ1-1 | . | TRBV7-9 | CASRAGPGSMNTEAFF | TGCGCCAGCCGGGCGGGGCCAGGAAGTATGAACACTGAAGCTTTCTTT
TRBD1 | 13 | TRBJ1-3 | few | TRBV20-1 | CSARMTGVDTIYF | TGCAGTGCTAGGATGACAGGGGTAGACACCATATATTTT
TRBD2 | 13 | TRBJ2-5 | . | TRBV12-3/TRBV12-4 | CASTRSGRETQYF | TGTGCCAGCACCCGTAGCGGGAGAGAGACCCAGTACTTC
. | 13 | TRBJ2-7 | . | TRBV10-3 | CASSPLSSVEQYF | TGTGCCAGCTCACCTCTTTCTAGCGTCGAGCAGTACTTC
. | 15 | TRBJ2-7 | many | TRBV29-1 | CSVVDGGGTSYEQYF | TGCAGCGTGGTTGACGGTGGGGGAACGTCCTACGAGCAGTACTTC
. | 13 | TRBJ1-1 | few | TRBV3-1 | CASSSEGFTEAFF | TGTGCCAGCAGCTCAGAGGGTTTCACTGAAGCTTTCTTT
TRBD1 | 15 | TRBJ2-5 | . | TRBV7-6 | CASSKGQGGYGTQYF | TGTGCCAGCAGCAAGGGACAGGGGGGCTACGGGACCCAGTACTTC
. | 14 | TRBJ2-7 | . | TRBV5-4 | CASSLTANSYEQYF | TGTGCCAGCAGCTTGACAGCGAACTCCTACGAGCAGTACTTC
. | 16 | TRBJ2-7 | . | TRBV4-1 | CASSQELDVSSYEQYF | TGCGCCAGCAGCCAAGAGCTGGACGTATCTTCCTACGAGCAGTACTTC
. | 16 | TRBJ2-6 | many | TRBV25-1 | CASSRRQGSGANVLTF | TGTGCCAGCAGTCGCCGCCAGGGCTCTGGGGCCAACGTCCTGACTTTC
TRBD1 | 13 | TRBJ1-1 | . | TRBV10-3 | CANRDRTNTEAFF | TGTGCCAACCGGGACAGGACCAACACTGAAGCTTTCTTT
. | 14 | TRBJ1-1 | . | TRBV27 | CASSLQGRNTEAFF | TGTGCCAGCAGTTTGCAGGGACGGAACACTGAAGCTTTCTTT